A selection of T cell receptor beta chains follows, all from one sample in a study of technical replicates of blood from a few donors. TCRdb keeps only in-frame clones here, not all; method: immunoSEQ multiplex PCR. This sample has 91,000 or so clones, with approximately 94% found just once. Sequenced sample: T cells isolated from PBMCs. The source of these receptors is a human donor in good health. Each CDR3 is given with its conserved first and last residue. D genes are given only for firm matches. The listing skips clone size in some rows; elsewhere it reads once, few, many or a size class.

D gene,clone size,V gene,J gene,CDR3 DNA,CDR3 protein
TRBD2,.,TRBV28,TRBJ2-7,TGTGCCAGCAGTTTGAGCGGGAGAGCCTACGAGCAGTACTTC,CASSLSGRAYEQYF
.,.,TRBV30,TRBJ2-1,TGTGCCTGGGCCGGGTCAGGGTTCCCCTACAATGAGCAGTTCTTC,CAWAGSGFPYNEQFF
TRBD1,few,TRBV27,TRBJ1-5,TGTGCCAGCAGTTCGGACAGGGGATCGAAGCCCCAGCATTTT,CASSSDRGSKPQHF
TRBD1,.,TRBV11-2,TRBJ2-7,TGTGCCAGCAACGATAAGGCACAGGGGACCTACGAGCAGTACTTC,CASNDKAQGTYEQYF
.,.,TRBV11-3,TRBJ2-3,TGTGCCAGCAGAACTTCCGGTACAGATACGCAGTATTTT,CASRTSGTDTQYF
.,.,TRBV19,TRBJ1-5,TGTGCCAGTAGCCCTCCACCGGGGTTCAATCAGCCCCAGCATTTT,CASSPPPGFNQPQHF
.,.,TRBV9,TRBJ2-1,TGTGCCAGCAGCCGTCCGGGACTCGCTAACAATGAGCAGTTCTTC,CASSRPGLANNEQFF
.,.,TRBV14,TRBJ2-1,TGTGCCAGCAGCCAAGGTCTGGCGGGTACCTACAATGAGCAGTTCTTC,CASSQGLAGTYNEQFF
.,.,TRBV9,TRBJ2-2,TGTGCCAGCAGCACCACAGGGACCGGGGAGCTGTTTTTT,CASSTTGTGELFF
TRBD2,.,TRBV7-9,TRBJ2-1,TGTGCCAGCAGCCATCCTTCCCCACTAGCGGGAGGGCCTAATGAGCAGTTCTTC,CASSHPSPLAGGPNEQFF
TRBD2,.,TRBV27,TRBJ2-7,TGTGCCAGCAGCCCCCACGGGACTAGCGGGAGGGAGCAGTACTTC,CASSPHGTSGREQYF
.,.,TRBV19,TRBJ2-7,TGTGCCAGTAGTATAGTACTTAACGCCGTTTACGAGCAGTACTTC,CASSIVLNAVYEQYF
.,.,TRBV29-1,TRBJ2-2,TGCAGCGTTACAGTAAACACCGGGGAGCTGTTTTTT,CSVTVNTGELFF
TRBD1,.,TRBV5-4,TRBJ2-7,TGTGCCAGCAGCCTAGGGACAGGCCATGGGTACGAGCAGTACTTC,CASSLGTGHGYEQYF
TRBD2,.,TRBV4-2,TRBJ2-2,TGTGCCAGCAGCCAAGCCGGGACTAGCGGGAACACCGGGGAGCTGTTTTTT,CASSQAGTSGNTGELFF
TRBD2,.,TRBV5-1,TRBJ2-1,TGCGCCAGCAAGCCCCAGCGGGAGGACTCCTACAATGAGCAGTTCTTC,CASKPQREDSYNEQFF
TRBD1,.,TRBV6-1,TRBJ1-2,TGTGCCAGCAGTGAGGTTGGACAGGGGTGGTACTATGGCTACACCTTC,CASSEVGQGWYYGYTF
.,.,TRBV5-1,TRBJ2-7,TGCGCCAGCAGAGCCGGGACAACCTACGAGCAGTACTTC,CASRAGTTYEQYF
.,.,TRBV5-5,TRBJ2-5,TGTGCCAGCAGCTTGGTTCCAGGGGAAGAGACCCAGTACTTC,CASSLVPGEETQYF
TRBD1,.,TRBV27,TRBJ2-7,TGTGCCAGCAGTTTAGCCGGGACAGGGACCTACGAGCAGTACTTC,CASSLAGTGTYEQYF
.,.,TRBV7-9,TRBJ1-4,TGTGCCAGCAGCTACAGGGTCCGTGAAAAACTGTTTTTT,CASSYRVREKLFF
TRBD1,.,TRBV10-3,TRBJ2-1,TGTGCCATCAGTGAGGCGCAGGGGGAGTTCAATGAGCAGTTCTTC,CAISEAQGEFNEQFF
TRBD2,.,TRBV5-4,TRBJ2-3,TGTGCCAGCAGCACCATAGCGGGTCTCACAGATACGCAGTATTTT,CASSTIAGLTDTQYF
.,.,TRBV27,TRBJ1-2,TGTGCCAGCAGTTTATGGAGGGACGATGGCTACACCTTC,CASSLWRDDGYTF
TRBD1,.,TRBV4-3,TRBJ2-7,TGCGCCAGCAGCCCTGGGACAGGGGGCTCCTACGAGCAGTACTTC,CASSPGTGGSYEQYF
TRBD2,.,TRBV5-1,TRBJ2-7,TGCGCCAGCAGCTTGGGACATCCTAGCGGCTCCACCTACGAGCAGTACTTC,CASSLGHPSGSTYEQYF
.,.,TRBV9,TRBJ2-7,TGTGCCAGCAGCGTAGGGAGGGCCAGTGTTTTTGACGAGCAGTACTTC,CASSVGRASVFDEQYF
TRBD1,.,TRBV7-6,TRBJ2-1,TGTGCCAGCAGCCTACAGGGGTACAATGAGCAGTTCTTC,CASSLQGYNEQFF
.,.,TRBV15,TRBJ1-1,TGTGCCACCAGCAGAGGGCCCACGGGGGGGCCCCTTAATGAAGCTTTCTTT,CATSRGPTGGPLNEAFF
.,.,TRBV4-3,TRBJ2-7,TGCGCCAGCAGCCAAGGGCTGGCAGACTACGAGCAGTACTTC,CASSQGLADYEQYF
TRBD1,once,TRBV11-3,TRBJ2-5,TGTGCCAGCAGCCATCCCCAGGGGGCTAGGGAGACCCAGTACTTC,CASSHPQGARETQYF
TRBD2,.,TRBV6-1,TRBJ2-7,TGTGCCAGCGGGGAGGTAGGCGGGAGCTACGAGCAGTACTTC,CASGEVGGSYEQYF